These 6 T cell receptor beta chains were sequenced from one sample in a study of OX40 agonist ivuxolimab in advanced cancers. Clones were read by immunoSEQ multiplex PCR, and TCRdb kept only the in-frame ones, dropping some. The data show some 100,000 clones, approximately 81% seen once. Specimen: CD4+ or CD8+ T cells sorted from blood, collected in a trial of the OX40 agonist ivuxolimab. Receptors originate from an adult with an advanced solid tumor such as melanoma, head and neck, liver or kidney cancer.

The V gene is TRBV28, the J gene TRBJ2-4; D tentatively fits TRBD1 or TRBD2 (6 bases each). V dropped 3 bases and J dropped 8 bases, with 14 bases sitting between them. Looked up from germline, CDR1 is MDHEN and CDR2 is SYDVKM. CDR3 length equals 14 residues. This CDR3 reads CASSLGRGLHIQYF. CDR3 nucleotides: TGTGCCAGCAGTTTGGGCAGGGGACTCCACATTCAGTACTTC.

This chain links TRBV18 with TRBJ2-5; the match to TRBD2 covers 8 bases. Germline CDR1 and CDR2: KGHSH and LQKENI. This CDR3 comprises 17 residues. V lost 4 bases and J lost 2; bases outside the gene matches: 12. As DNA, the CDR3 is TGTGCCAGCTCACATTCCCCCAGCGGGGGAGATCAAGAGACCCAGTACTTC. The encoded protein is CASSHSPSGGDQETQYF. The entire variable domain, with the rest obtained from reference TRBV18 and TRBJ2-5, is as follows: NAGVMQNPRHLVRRRGQEARLRCSPMKGHSHVYWYRQLPEEGLKFMVYLQKENIIDESGMPKERFSAEFPKEGPSILRIQQVVRGDSAAYFCASSHSPSGGDQETQYFGPGTRLLVL.

J is TRBJ2-3 and V is TRBV18; 9 bases are a match to TRBD1. V lost 5 bases and J lost 0; bases outside the gene matches: 6. This CDR3 contains 16 residues. Germline V gene sequence: CDR1 KGHSH, CDR2 LQKENI. This CDR3 is CASSSRQGGSTDTQYF. CDR3 DNA: TGTGCCAGCTCATCCAGACAGGGGGGAAGCACAGATACGCAGTATTTT.

J is TRBJ2-1 and V is TRBV27, with D perhaps TRBD1 (6 bases). Trimming left V 4 bases short and J 9 bases short, with 13 bases between. The CDR3 contains 13 residues. In germline, CDR1 is MNHEY, CDR2 SMNVEV (reference sequence). DNA of the CDR3: TGTGCCAGCAGTTCAGCCCTAGGGGGTGAGCAGTTCTTC. Amino acids: CASSSALGGEQFF.

The chain links TRBV10-3 to TRBJ2-4; D not certain. The CDR3 runs 14 residues. CDR1 ENHRY and CDR2 SYGVKD come from the germline V gene. V lost 2 bases, J lost 1 base, and 6 bases lay in between. The CDR3 DNA reads as TGTGCCATCAGTGAGGGGTCGGCCAAAAACATTCAGTACTTC. This codes for CAISEGSAKNIQYF.

This clone was seen a single time. V and J are TRBV10-3 and TRBJ1-2; the D is unclear. V lost 7 bases and J 6 bases, leaving 24 bases between the germline ends. Per the germline V gene, CDR1 is ENHRY and CDR2 is SYGVKD. CDR3 length equals 16 residues. The CDR3 sequence: CAITQGGSLPWNGYTF. Here the CDR3 DNA reads TGTGCCATCACCCAAGGTGGGTCGCTCCCCTGGAATGGCTACACCTTC.